What follows are 11 T cell receptor beta chains derived from one specimen sequenced in a study of CD8 T cells in Susac syndrome. RNA totalling roughly 0.45 to 1 ug underwent reverse transcription with random hexamers. MiXCR was run by TCRdb on the immunoSEQ multiplex PCR reads, yielding one entry per CDR3 protein. The repertoire holds a few hundred thousand distinct CDR3 sequences, 90% to 95% seen once, with approximately 0.07% in the top ten. Sequenced input: CD4+ T cells from PBMCs. These receptors originate from a human donor with multiple sclerosis.

V usage is TRBV5-1 and J usage is TRBJ2-7, with D perhaps TRBD1 (6 bases). V was clipped by 5 bases and J by 0 bases, with 15 bases between them. From germline, CDR1 is SGHRS and CDR2 YFSETQ. The CDR3 runs 15 residues. Here the CDR3 reads CASRPRTESSYEQYF. The CDR3 DNA reads as TGCGCCAGCAGACCAAGGACAGAGAGCTCCTACGAGCAGTACTTC.

The chain uses TRBV24-1 and TRBJ1-2, with D possibly being TRBD1 (5 bases). V lost 6 bases and J lost 6, with 16 bases in between. Germline V lookup: CDR1 KGHDR, CDR2 SFDVKD. The CDR3 covers 14 residues. The CDR3 loop reads CATSPPGRVDGYTF. DNA of the CDR3: TGTGCCACCAGTCCCCCCGGCAGGGTGGATGGCTACACCTTC.

V is TRBV20-1 and J is TRBJ1-1; D ambiguous. The CDR3 is 14 amino acids. Deletions cut 5 bases from V and 0 bases from J, with 13 bases between. Germline lookup yields CDR1 DFQATT and CDR2 SNEGSKA (reference sequence). CDR3 coding DNA: TGCAGTGCTCGGAGGTCAGCCCTGAACACTGAAGCTTTCTTT. Translating gives CSARRSALNTEAFF.

The chain carries TRBV11-3 and TRBJ1-2; D perhaps matches TRBD1 (5 bases). Germline V gives CDR1 SGHNT, CDR2 YENEEA. V lost 5 bases to trimming and J lost 4 bases, with 17 bases between them. The CDR3 extends over 15 amino acids. The DNA for the CDR3 is TGTGCCAGCAGCCCGGGTTACCTGGGGCCCTATGGCTACACCTTC. Residues: CASSPGYLGPYGYTF.

The V gene is TRBV28, the J gene TRBJ2-3, with TRBD2 matching over 14 bases. Germline V gene sequence: CDR1 MDHEN, CDR2 SYDVKM. J was trimmed by 5 bases and V by 4 bases; bases with no gene match: 8. This CDR3 has 17 residues. This CDR3 reads CASSSPTSGGAGDTQYF. CDR3 nucleotides: TGTGCCAGCAGTTCACCGACTAGCGGGGGGGCCGGAGATACGCAGTATTTT.

The V gene is TRBV20-1, the J gene TRBJ2-7, with 10 nucleotides matching TRBD1. The CDR3 has 18 amino acids. The J segment lost 2 bases and the V segment lost 1 base, leaving 14 bases of the junction unmatched. Germline CDR1 DFQATT, CDR2 SNEGSKA (reference sequence). The CDR3 DNA reads TGCAGTGCTAGAGGACACTCAGACAGGGGGCTATACGCCTACGAGCAGTACTTC. It is translated as CSARGHSDRGLYAYEQYF.

The CDR3 reads CAWSSRQGVYEKLFF. CDR3 DNA: TGTGCCTGGAGTTCCCGACAGGGGGTATATGAAAAACTGTTTTTT. The chain joins TRBV30 to TRBJ1-4, with TRBD1 identical over 9 bases. V was clipped by 2 bases and J by 6 bases; unmatched bases: 7. Germline lookup yields CDR1 GTSNPN and CDR2 SVGIG (reference sequence). The CDR3 is 15 residues long. Full variable domain (missing parts from reference TRBV30 and TRBJ1-4): SQTIHQWPATLVQPVGSPLSLECTVEGTSNPNLYWYRQAAGRGLQLLFYSVGIGQISSEVPQNLSASRPQDRQFILSSKKLLLSDSGFYLCAWSSRQGVYEKLFFGSGTQLSVL.

The chain has TRBV12-3 or TRBV12-4 and TRBJ1-6; D not resolved. Trimming took off 2 bases at V and 9 bases at J, with 11 bases between the two ends. The CDR3 is 14 amino acids. The DNA of the CDR3 is TGTGCCAGCAGTTTATTCCTGATGGGTTCACCCCTCCACTTT. It encodes CASSLFLMGSPLHF.

This sequence joins TRBV5-1 and TRBJ1-2; D unresolved. There are 15 residues in the CDR3. The germline V and J ends were trimmed by 4 bases and 1 base, with 14 bases remaining between them. Germline CDR1 reads SGHRS; CDR2 reads YFSETQ. The CDR3 region has the DNA TGCGCCAGCAGCATAGACACGGGCTATAACTATGGCTACACCTTC. Its translation is CASSIDTGYNYGYTF.

V usage is TRBV29-1 and J usage is TRBJ1-1; TRBD1 might be the D (6 bases). This CDR3 contains 17 residues. The germline V and J ends were trimmed by 1 base and 0 bases, with 18 bases remaining between them. The germline CDR1 and CDR2 sequences are SQVTM and ANQGSEA. The CDR3 loop is CSVEGGGAGALNTEAFF. Written as DNA, the CDR3 is TGCAGCGTTGAAGGCGGGGGGGCAGGGGCCTTGAACACTGAAGCTTTCTTT.

This chain links TRBV2 with TRBJ1-5, with no clear D. CDR3 length equals 15 residues. Trimming left V 3 bases short and J 7 bases short, with 16 bases between. CDR1 SNHLY and CDR2 FYNNEI come from the germline V gene. The CDR3 protein is CASSETAGPGQPQHF. The CDR3 DNA reads as TGTGCCAGCAGTGAGACGGCAGGCCCCGGGCAGCCCCAGCATTTT.